Sequencing of this T cell receptor (beta chain) was carried out in a study of T cell changes during pregnancy in multiple sclerosis. Data came from immunoSEQ multiplex PCR; TCRdb stores just in-frame clones and leaves some out. The sample consists of roughly 89,000 clones, nearly 95% of them appearing once. The V and J ends lost 4 bases and 4 bases respectively, with 14 bases between them. This CDR3 comprises 14 residues. Per the germline V gene, CDR1 is MNHEY and CDR2 is SMNVEV (reference sequence). Sequenced here: peripheral blood, sampled after pregnancy. V is TRBV27 and J is TRBJ2-7; maybe TRBD1 (6 bases). This TCR came from a female donor in good health, enrolled as a control in a pregnancy study. The CDR3 nucleotides read TGTGCCAGCAGTTCACAGGGTGGGGAGTACGAGCAGTACTTC. It is translated as CASSSQGGEYEQYF.